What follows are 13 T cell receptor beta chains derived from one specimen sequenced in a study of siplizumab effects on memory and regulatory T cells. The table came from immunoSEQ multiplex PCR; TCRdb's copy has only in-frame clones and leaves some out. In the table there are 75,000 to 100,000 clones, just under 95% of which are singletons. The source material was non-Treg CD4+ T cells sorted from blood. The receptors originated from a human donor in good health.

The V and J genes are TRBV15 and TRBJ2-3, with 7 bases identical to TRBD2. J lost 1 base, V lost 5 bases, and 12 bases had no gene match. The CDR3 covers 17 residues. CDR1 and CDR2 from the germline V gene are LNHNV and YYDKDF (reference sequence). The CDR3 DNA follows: TGTGCCACCAGCCTTCGGGAGGTTGGCCTAGGCACAGATACGCAGTATTTT. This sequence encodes CATSLREVGLGTDTQYF.

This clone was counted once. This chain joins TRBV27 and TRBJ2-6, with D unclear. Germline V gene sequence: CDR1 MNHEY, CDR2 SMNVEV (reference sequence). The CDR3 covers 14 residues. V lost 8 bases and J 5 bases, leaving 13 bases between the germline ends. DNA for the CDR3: TGTGCCAGCCGCCCGAACCGTCGGGCCAACGTCCTGACTTTC. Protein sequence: CASRPNRRANVLTF.

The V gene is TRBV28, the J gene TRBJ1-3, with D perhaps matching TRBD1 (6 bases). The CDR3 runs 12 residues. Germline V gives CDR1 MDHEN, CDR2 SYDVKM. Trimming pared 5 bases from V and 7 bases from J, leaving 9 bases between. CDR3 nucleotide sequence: TGTGCCAGCAGTGACAGGATTAACACCATATATTTT. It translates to CASSDRINTIYF.

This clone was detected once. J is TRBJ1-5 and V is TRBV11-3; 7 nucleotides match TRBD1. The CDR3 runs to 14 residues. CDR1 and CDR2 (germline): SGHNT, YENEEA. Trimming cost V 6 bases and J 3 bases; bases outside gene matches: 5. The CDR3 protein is CASSIQGLNQPQHF. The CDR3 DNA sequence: TGTGCCAGCAGTATACAGGGGCTCAATCAGCCCCAGCATTTT.

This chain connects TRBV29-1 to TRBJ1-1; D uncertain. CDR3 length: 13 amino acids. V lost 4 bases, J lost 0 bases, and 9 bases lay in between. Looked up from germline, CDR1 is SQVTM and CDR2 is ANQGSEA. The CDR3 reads CSVGTALNTEAFF. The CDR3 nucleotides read TGCAGCGTTGGAACAGCTTTGAACACTGAAGCTTTCTTT.

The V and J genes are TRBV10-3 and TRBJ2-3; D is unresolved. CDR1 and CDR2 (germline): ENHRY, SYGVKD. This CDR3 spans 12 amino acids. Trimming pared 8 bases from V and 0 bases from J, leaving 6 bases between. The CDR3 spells CAIGPSTDTQYF. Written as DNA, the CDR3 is TGTGCCATCGGACCGAGCACAGATACGCAGTATTTT.

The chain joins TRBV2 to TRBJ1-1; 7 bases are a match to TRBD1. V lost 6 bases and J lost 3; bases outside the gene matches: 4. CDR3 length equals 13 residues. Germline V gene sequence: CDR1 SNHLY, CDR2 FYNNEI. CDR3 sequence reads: CASSRDSYTEAFF. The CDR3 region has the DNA TGTGCCAGCAGCCGGGACAGCTACACTGAAGCTTTCTTT.

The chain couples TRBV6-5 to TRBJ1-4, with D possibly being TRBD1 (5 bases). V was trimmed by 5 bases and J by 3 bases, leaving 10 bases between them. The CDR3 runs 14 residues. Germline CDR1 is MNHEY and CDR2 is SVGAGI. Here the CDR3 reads CASSPGGSNEKLFF. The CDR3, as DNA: TGTGCCAGCAGTCCCGGGGGATCTAATGAAAAACTGTTTTTT.

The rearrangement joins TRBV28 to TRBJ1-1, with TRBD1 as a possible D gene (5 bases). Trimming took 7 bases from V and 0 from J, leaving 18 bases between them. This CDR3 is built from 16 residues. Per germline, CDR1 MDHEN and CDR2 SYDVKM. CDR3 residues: CASNDKTGTLNTEAFF. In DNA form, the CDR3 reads TGTGCCAGCAATGATAAAACCGGGACTTTGAACACTGAAGCTTTCTTT. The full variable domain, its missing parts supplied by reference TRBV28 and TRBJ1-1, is DVKVTQSSRYLVKRTGEKVFLECVQDMDHENMFWYRQDPGLGLRLIYFSYDVKMKEKGDIPEGYSVSREKKERFSLILESASTNQTSMYLCASNDKTGTLNTEAFFGQGTRLTVV.

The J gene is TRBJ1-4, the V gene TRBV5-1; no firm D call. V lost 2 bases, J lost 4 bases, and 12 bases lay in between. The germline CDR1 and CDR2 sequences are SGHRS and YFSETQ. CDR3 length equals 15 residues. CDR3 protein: CASSLRGPDNEKLFF. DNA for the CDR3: TGCGCCAGCAGCTTACGGGGTCCCGATAATGAAAAACTGTTTTTT.

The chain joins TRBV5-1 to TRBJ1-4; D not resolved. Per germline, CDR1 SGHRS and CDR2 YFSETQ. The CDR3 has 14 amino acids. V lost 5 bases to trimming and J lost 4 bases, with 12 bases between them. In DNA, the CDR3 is TGCGCCAGCAGGGAACCGGGAGTTAATGAAAAACTGTTTTTT. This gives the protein CASREPGVNEKLFF.

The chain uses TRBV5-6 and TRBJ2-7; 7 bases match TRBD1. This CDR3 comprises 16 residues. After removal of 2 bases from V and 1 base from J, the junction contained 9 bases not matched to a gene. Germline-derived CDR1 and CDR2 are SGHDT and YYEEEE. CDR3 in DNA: TGTGCCAGCAGCTTTATCGACAGGGCTGATTCCTACGAGCAGTACTTC. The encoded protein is CASSFIDRADSYEQYF.

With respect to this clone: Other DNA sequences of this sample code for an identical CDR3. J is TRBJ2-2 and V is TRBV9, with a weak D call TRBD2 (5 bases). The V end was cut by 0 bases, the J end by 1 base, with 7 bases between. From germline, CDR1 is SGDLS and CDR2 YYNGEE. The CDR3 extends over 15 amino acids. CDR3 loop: CASSVGTGNTGELFF. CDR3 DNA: TGTGCCAGCAGCGTAGGGACTGGGAACACCGGGGAGCTGTTTTTT. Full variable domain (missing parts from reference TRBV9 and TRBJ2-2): DSGVTQTPKHLITATGQRVTLRCSPRSGDLSVYWYQQSLDQGLQFLIQYYNGEERAKGNILERFSAQQFPDLHSELNLSSLELGDSALYFCASSVGTGNTGELFFGEGSRLTVL.